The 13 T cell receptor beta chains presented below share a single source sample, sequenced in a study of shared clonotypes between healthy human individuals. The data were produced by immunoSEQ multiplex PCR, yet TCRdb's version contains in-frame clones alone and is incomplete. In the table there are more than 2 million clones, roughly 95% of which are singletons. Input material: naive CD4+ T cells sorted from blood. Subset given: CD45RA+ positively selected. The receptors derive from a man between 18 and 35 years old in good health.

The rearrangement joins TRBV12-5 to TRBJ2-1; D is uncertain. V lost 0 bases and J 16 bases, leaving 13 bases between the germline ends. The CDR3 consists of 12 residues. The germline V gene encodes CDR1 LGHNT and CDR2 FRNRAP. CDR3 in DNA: TGTGCTAGTGGTTTGGTGGGTAGTTCGGAATTCTTC. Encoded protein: CASGLVGSSEFF.

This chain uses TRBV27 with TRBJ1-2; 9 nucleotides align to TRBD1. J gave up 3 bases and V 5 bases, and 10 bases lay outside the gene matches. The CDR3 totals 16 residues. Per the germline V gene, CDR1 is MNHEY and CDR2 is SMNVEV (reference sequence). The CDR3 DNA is TGTGCCAGCAGTCAGACCGGGACAGGGACGTACTATGGCTACACCTTC. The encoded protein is CASSQTGTGTYYGYTF.

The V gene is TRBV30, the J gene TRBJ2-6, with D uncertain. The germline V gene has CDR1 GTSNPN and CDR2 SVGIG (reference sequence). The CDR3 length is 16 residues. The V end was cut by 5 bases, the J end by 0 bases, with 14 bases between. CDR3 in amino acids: CAWASGPPSGANVLTF. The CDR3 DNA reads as TGTGCCTGGGCTTCTGGGCCTCCCTCTGGGGCCAACGTCCTGACTTTC.

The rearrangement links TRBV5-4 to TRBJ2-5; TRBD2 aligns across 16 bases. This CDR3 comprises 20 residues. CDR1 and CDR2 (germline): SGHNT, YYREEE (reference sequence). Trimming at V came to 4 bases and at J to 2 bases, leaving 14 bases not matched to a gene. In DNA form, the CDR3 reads TGTGCCAGCAGCGTAGGATTATTAGCGGGACTAGCGGGGGGGCAAGAGACCCAGTACTTC. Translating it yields CASSVGLLAGLAGGQETQYF.

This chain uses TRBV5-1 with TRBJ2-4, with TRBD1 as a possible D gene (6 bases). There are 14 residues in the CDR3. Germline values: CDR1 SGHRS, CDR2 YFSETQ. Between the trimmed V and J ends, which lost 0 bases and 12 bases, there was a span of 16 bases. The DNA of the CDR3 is TGCGCCAGCAGCTTGGGGGACACTCTTTCCGCTCAGTACTTC. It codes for CASSLGDTLSAQYF.

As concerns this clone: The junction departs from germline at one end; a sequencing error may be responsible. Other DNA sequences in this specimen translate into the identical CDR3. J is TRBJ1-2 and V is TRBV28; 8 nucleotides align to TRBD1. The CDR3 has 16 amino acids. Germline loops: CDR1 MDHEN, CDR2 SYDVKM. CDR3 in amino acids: CASSQDRVVLGDGYTF. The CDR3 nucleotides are TGTGCTAGCAGTCAGGACAGGGTTGTTCTGGGTGATGGCTACACCTTC.

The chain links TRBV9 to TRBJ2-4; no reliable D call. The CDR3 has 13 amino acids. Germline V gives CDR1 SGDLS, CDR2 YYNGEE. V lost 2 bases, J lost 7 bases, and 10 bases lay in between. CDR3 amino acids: CASSVGLPNIQYF. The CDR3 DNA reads TGTGCCAGCAGCGTGGGCCTCCCCAACATTCAGTACTTC.

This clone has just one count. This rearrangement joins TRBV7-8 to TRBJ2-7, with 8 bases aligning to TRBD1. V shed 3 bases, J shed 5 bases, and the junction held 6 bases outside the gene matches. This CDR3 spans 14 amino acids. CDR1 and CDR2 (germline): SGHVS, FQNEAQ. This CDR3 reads CASSLTDRGNEQYF. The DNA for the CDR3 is TGTGCCAGCAGCTTGACCGACAGGGGCAACGAGCAGTACTTC.

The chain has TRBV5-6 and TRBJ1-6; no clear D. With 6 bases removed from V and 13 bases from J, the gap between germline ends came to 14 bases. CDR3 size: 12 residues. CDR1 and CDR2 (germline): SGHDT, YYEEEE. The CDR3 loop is CASTPAISPLHF. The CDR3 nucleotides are TGTGCCAGCACCCCTGCAATTTCGCCCCTCCACTTT.

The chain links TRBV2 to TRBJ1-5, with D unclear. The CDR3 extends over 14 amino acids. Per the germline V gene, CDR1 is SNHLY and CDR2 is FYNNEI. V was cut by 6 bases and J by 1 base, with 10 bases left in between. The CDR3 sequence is CASRQAYSNQPQHF. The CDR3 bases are TGTGCCAGCAGACAAGCGTACAGCAATCAGCCCCAGCATTTT.

The CDR3 sequence is CASSPLGQGGYEQYF. The CDR3 DNA is TGTGCCAGCTCACCCCTAGGACAGGGGGGATACGAGCAGTACTTC. The genes are TRBV18 and TRBJ2-7, with 10 bases lining up with TRBD1. The J segment lost 4 bases and the V segment lost 3 bases, leaving 6 bases of the junction unmatched. The CDR3 is 15 residues long. Germline values: CDR1 KGHSH, CDR2 LQKENI.

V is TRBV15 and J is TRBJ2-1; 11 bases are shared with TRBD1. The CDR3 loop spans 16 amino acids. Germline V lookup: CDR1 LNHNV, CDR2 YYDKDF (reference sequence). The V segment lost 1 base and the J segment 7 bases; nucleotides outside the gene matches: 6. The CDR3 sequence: CATSRGGQGVRNEQFF. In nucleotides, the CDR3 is TGTGCCACCAGCAGAGGGGGACAGGGGGTTAGAAATGAGCAGTTCTTC.

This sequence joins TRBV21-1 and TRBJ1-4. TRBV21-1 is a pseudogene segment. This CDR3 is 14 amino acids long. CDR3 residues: CASSPGGTNEKLFF. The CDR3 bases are TGTGCCAGCAGCCCCGGGGGAACTAATGAAAAACTGTTTTTT.